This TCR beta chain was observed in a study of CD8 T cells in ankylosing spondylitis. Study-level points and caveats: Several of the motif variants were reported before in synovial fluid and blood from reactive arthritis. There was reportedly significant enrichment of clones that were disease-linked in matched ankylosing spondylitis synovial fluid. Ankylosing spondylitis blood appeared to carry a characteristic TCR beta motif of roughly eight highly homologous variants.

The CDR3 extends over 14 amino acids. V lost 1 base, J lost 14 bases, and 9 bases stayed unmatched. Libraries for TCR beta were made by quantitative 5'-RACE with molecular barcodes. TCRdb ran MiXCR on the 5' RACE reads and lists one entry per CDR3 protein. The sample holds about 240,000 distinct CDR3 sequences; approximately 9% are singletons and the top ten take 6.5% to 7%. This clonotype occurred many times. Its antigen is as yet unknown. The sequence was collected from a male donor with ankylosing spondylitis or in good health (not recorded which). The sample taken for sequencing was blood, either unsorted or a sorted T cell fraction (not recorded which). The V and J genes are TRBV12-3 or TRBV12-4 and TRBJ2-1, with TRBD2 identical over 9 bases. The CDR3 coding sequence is TGTGCCAGCAGTTTAGTACTAGCGGGCCCCTCAGAGTTCTTC. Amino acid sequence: CASSLVLAGPSEFF.